This TCR beta chain came from a study of blood T cell repertoires in COVID-19. For the study at large: Sites in the United States, Italy and Spain provided acute and convalescent COVID-19 samples. PBMCs, B-cell-depleted T cells, or T cells were the source of the cDNA or gDNA that made up the material.

In the original workflow: Amplification of reference gene primers was used by the study to estimate nucleated cell counts. The data were produced by immunoSEQ multiplex PCR, yet TCRdb's version contains in-frame clones alone and is incomplete. V and J calls and clone size come straight from that table; D and trimming were deduced from the DNA. The data show 350,000 to 400,000 clones, around 89% seen once. CDR3 length: 13 residues. The V gene end was trimmed by 4 bases and the J gene end by 4 bases; junction bases not matched to a gene: 4. This TCR was sampled from a man younger than 35 with active or convalescent COVID-19. The sequencing input was peripheral blood. V is TRBV12-3 or TRBV12-4 and J is TRBJ2-7, with TRBD1 matching over 7 bases. CDR3 bases: TGTGCCAGCAGTTCCGGGACAGCATACGAGCAGTACTTC. Translated: CASSSGTAYEQYF.